A selection of T cell receptor beta chains follows, all from one sample in a study of T cell repertoires in ileal Crohn's disease. Method: immunoSEQ multiplex PCR; TCRdb's copy keeps in-frame clones and lacks some. Of some 5,000 clones listed, 78% are singletons. Input material: ileal tissue. These receptors were obtained from an adult with Crohn's disease. CDR3s include the opening cysteine and the closing phenylalanine or tryptophan. D genes are given only for firm matches. The size entry is marked missing in some rows and otherwise reads once, few, many or a size class.

v_gene: TRBV30; j_gene: TRBJ1-6; abundance: .; d_gene: .; CDR3aa: CAWSVVEYNSPLHF; CDR3nt: TGTGCCTGGAGTGTGGTAGAGTATAATTCACCCCTCCACTTT
v_gene: TRBV6-5; j_gene: TRBJ1-1; abundance: .; d_gene: .; CDR3aa: CASSFVGGPSEAFF; CDR3nt: TGTGCCAGCAGTTTCGTGGGAGGACCTTCGGAAGCTTTCTTT
v_gene: TRBV4-1; j_gene: TRBJ1-5; abundance: .; d_gene: .; CDR3aa: CASSQAGARTNQPQHF; CDR3nt: TGCGCCAGCAGCCAAGCAGGGGCAAGAACTAATCAGCCCCAGCATTTT
v_gene: TRBV4-2; j_gene: TRBJ1-1; abundance: .; d_gene: .; CDR3aa: CASSQDLRDWTEAFF; CDR3nt: TGTGCCAGCAGCCAAGATCTCCGGGACTGGACTGAAGCTTTCTTT
v_gene: TRBV5-4; j_gene: TRBJ1-1; abundance: .; d_gene: TRBD1; CDR3aa: CTSSTRTGRRTEAFF; CDR3nt: TGTACCAGCAGCACACGGACAGGGCGAAGGACTGAAGCTTTCTTT
v_gene: TRBV10-1; j_gene: TRBJ2-5; abundance: .; d_gene: TRBD1; CDR3aa: CASSPGQGETQYF; CDR3nt: TGCGCCAGCAGCCCGGGACAGGGGGAGACCCAGTACTTC
v_gene: TRBV19; j_gene: TRBJ2-7; abundance: .; d_gene: .; CDR3aa: CASSAQASSYEQYF; CDR3nt: TGTGCCAGTAGTGCACAGGCCAGCTCCTACGAGCAGTACTTC
v_gene: TRBV5-1; j_gene: TRBJ2-2; abundance: .; d_gene: .; CDR3aa: CASSLSAWNTGELFF; CDR3nt: TGCGCCAGCAGCTTGTCAGCGTGGAACACCGGGGAGCTGTTTTTT
v_gene: TRBV6-1; j_gene: TRBJ1-2; abundance: .; d_gene: .; CDR3aa: CASSVVQDRAGYTF; CDR3nt: TGTGCCAGCAGTGTTGTACAGGATCGGGCCGGCTACACCTTC
v_gene: TRBV6-1; j_gene: TRBJ1-2; abundance: .; d_gene: .; CDR3aa: CASRANLNYGYTF; CDR3nt: TGTGCCAGCAGAGCCAACCTTAACTATGGCTACACCTTC
v_gene: TRBV7-2; j_gene: TRBJ1-3; abundance: few; d_gene: TRBD1; CDR3aa: CASRSSGTAHSYSGNTIYF; CDR3nt: TGTGCCAGCAGGAGCTCCGGGACAGCCCATTCGTACTCTGGAAACACCATATATTTT
v_gene: TRBV4-1; j_gene: TRBJ2-2; abundance: .; d_gene: TRBD1; CDR3aa: CASSQAQGDWTGELFF; CDR3nt: TGCGCCAGCAGCCAGGCCCAGGGGGATTGGACCGGGGAGCTGTTTTTT
v_gene: TRBV6-1; j_gene: TRBJ1-2; abundance: .; d_gene: .; CDR3aa: CASLRDRSANYGYTF; CDR3nt: TGTGCCAGCCTCCGGGATCGGAGTGCCAACTATGGCTACACCTTC
v_gene: TRBV19; j_gene: TRBJ1-2; abundance: .; d_gene: .; CDR3aa: CASSQGTGYTF; CDR3nt: TGTGCCAGCTCACAGGGTACTGGCTACACCTTC
v_gene: TRBV30; j_gene: TRBJ2-6; abundance: .; d_gene: TRBD1; CDR3aa: CAWTPDRVRSGANVLTF; CDR3nt: TGTGCCTGGACCCCCGACAGGGTTCGCTCTGGGGCCAACGTCCTGACTTTC
v_gene: TRBV18; j_gene: TRBJ1-2; abundance: .; d_gene: .; CDR3aa: CASSLPPLGPPGANYGYTF; CDR3nt: TGTGCCAGCTCACTCCCTCCCCTGGGTCCCCCGGGAGCTAACTATGGCTACACCTTC
v_gene: TRBV5-1; j_gene: TRBJ2-7; abundance: .; d_gene: TRBD1; CDR3aa: CASSLGDRVPEQYF; CDR3nt: TGCGCCAGCAGCTTGGGGGACAGGGTTCCCGAGCAGTACTTC
v_gene: TRBV6-5; j_gene: TRBJ2-7; abundance: .; d_gene: .; CDR3aa: CASSYGATHYEQYF; CDR3nt: TGTGCCAGCAGTTACGGGGCTACGCACTACGAGCAGTACTTC
v_gene: TRBV18; j_gene: TRBJ2-7; abundance: .; d_gene: .; CDR3aa: CASSPGRYYEQYF; CDR3nt: TGTGCCAGCTCACCGGGGCGATATTACGAGCAGTACTTC
v_gene: TRBV7-9; j_gene: TRBJ2-7; abundance: .; d_gene: .; CDR3aa: CASSGSVYEQYF; CDR3nt: TGTGCCAGCAGCGGTAGCGTCTACGAGCAGTACTTC